The 14 T cell receptor beta chains given below trace back to one sample, sequenced in a study of vaccination and CD4 T cells after COVID-19. No antigen is known for these receptors. Documented treatment: roughly ten-day PBMC culture with coronavirus spike peptide pools or control peptides (ViraFEST assay). Cultured CD4+ T cell DNA underwent sequencing with the Oncomine TCR Beta short-read assay. TCRdb called the PCR reads again in MiXCR, with one record for every CDR3 protein. This sample has approximately 20,000 distinct CDR3 sequences, with about 80% found just once. Sequencing used CD4+ T cells from blood, cultured in vitro, obtained after SARS-CoV-2 vaccination. The receptors shown here come from a human donor who received a COVID-19 vaccine.

V gene TRBV30 combines with J gene TRBJ1-1, with 7 bases matching TRBD1. Germline V gives CDR1 GTSNPN, CDR2 SVGIG (reference sequence). The CDR3 is made up of 15 amino acids. The V gene end was trimmed by 3 bases and the J gene end by 4 bases; junction bases not matched to a gene: 11. Here the CDR3 reads CAWRDYRGRATEAFF. Here the CDR3 DNA reads TGTGCCTGGAGGGATTACAGGGGACGAGCCACTGAAGCTTTCTTT.

This sequence joins TRBV19 and TRBJ2-2; a possible D gene is TRBD2 (6 bases). Germline CDR1 LNHDA, CDR2 SQIVND (reference sequence). Trimming took 4 bases from V and 5 from J, leaving 14 bases between them. This CDR3 has 15 residues. The CDR3 bases are TGTGCCAGTAGTACGTGGGACTTGAAGACCGGGGAGCTGTTTTTT. It encodes CASSTWDLKTGELFF.

The V call is TRBV25-1, the J call TRBJ1-5; the D is unclear. V was cut by 2 bases and J by 7 bases, with 15 bases left in between. CDR3 length: 15 amino acids. Germline assignment: CDR1 MGHDK and CDR2 SYGVNS. This CDR3 is CASSERRPTVQPQHF. In DNA form, the CDR3 reads TGTGCCAGCAGTGAAAGGCGACCAACAGTCCAGCCCCAGCATTTT.

The J gene is TRBJ1-2, the V gene TRBV15; D unresolved. The germline CDR1 and CDR2 sequences are LNHNV and YYDKDF (reference sequence). The CDR3 consists of 13 residues. The V gene lost 3 bases and the J gene lost 8 bases, with 13 bases spanning the gap. CDR3 sequence (DNA): TGTGCCACCAGCAGGGACCGTACGCGGGGCTACACCTTC. It specifies CATSRDRTRGYTF.

The chain recombines TRBV7-2 with TRBJ1-2; D is unclear. Germline CDR1 and CDR2: SGHTA and FQGNSA. The CDR3 has 14 residues. V was clipped by 0 bases and J by 0 bases, with 5 bases between them. The CDR3 sequence: CASSLASPNYGYTF. DNA for the CDR3: TGTGCCAGCAGCTTAGCCTCTCCTAACTATGGCTACACCTTC.

The rearrangement joins TRBV6-1 to TRBJ1-1; perhaps TRBD1 as D (5 bases). Germline CDR1 is MNHNS and CDR2 is SASEGT. With 5 bases removed from V and 1 base from J, the gap between germline ends came to 14 bases. The CDR3 consists of 15 residues. CDR3 sequence reads: CASSPPGPSNTEAFF. The CDR3 nucleotides are TGTGCCAGCAGTCCCCCGGGACCGTCGAACACTGAAGCTTTCTTT.

This chain connects TRBV7-2 to TRBJ2-3, with 7 bases that match TRBD1. Germline CDR1 and CDR2: SGHTA and FQGNSA. J was trimmed by 1 base and V by 0 bases; bases with no gene match: 1. The CDR3 is made up of 15 amino acids. The CDR3 is CASSLARGRTDTQYF. Written as DNA, the CDR3 is TGTGCCAGCAGCTTAGCGAGGGGGCGCACAGATACGCAGTATTTT.

The chain has TRBV7-8 and TRBJ2-4, with unresolved D. Germline lookup yields CDR1 SGHVS and CDR2 FQNEAQ. V gave up 1 base and J gave up 7 bases, with 8 bases separating them. This CDR3 has 13 residues. DNA for the CDR3: TGTGCCAGCAGCTTAGAGCGTTATAACATTCAGTACTTC. This codes for CASSLERYNIQYF.

J is TRBJ2-3 and V is TRBV20-1; D is possibly TRBD2 (7 bases). CDR1 DFQATT and CDR2 SNEGSKA come from the germline V gene (reference sequence). V lost 6 bases, J lost 2 bases, and 18 bases lay in between. The CDR3 runs to 15 residues. For the CDR3, the DNA is TGCAGTGCCCCTGTGGGGGGGCTCTACACAGATACGCAGTATTTT. Translating it yields CSAPVGGLYTDTQYF.

This clonotype has more than one count but fewer than ten. The rearrangement joins TRBV24-1 to TRBJ1-2, with 12 bases lining up with TRBD1. Germline V gene lookup returns CDR1 KGHDR and CDR2 SFDVKD. The J segment lost 7 bases and the V segment lost 4 bases, leaving 9 bases of the junction unmatched. This CDR3 has 16 residues. The CDR3 sequence is CATSEGQGARKGGYTF. DNA for the CDR3: TGTGCCACCAGTGAGGGACAGGGGGCGAGGAAGGGTGGCTACACCTTC.

V gene TRBV2 combines with J gene TRBJ1-6; tentatively, D is TRBD1 (6 bases). V was shortened by 4 bases and J by 9 bases, with 16 bases between the two germline ends. Looked up from germline, CDR1 is SNHLY and CDR2 is FYNNEI. CDR3 size: 15 residues. The CDR3, as DNA: TGTGCCAGCAGTGCCACACAGGGTACTCTTTCACCCCTCCACTTT. It yields the protein CASSATQGTLSPLHF.

The V and J genes are TRBV7-2 and TRBJ1-2; the D gene is possibly TRBD1 (5 bases). The V gene lost 1 base and the J gene lost 8 bases, with 14 bases spanning the gap. The CDR3 extends over 14 amino acids. Germline V gives CDR1 SGHTA, CDR2 FQGNSA. CDR3 sequence: CASSLGTFLGGYTF. CDR3 sequence (DNA): TGTGCCAGCAGCTTAGGGACATTCCTGGGAGGCTACACCTTC.

Written as DNA, the CDR3 is TGCAGTGCTAGAGATAGGGTGTCTAAGGATGGCTACACCTTC. Translating it yields CSARDRVSKDGYTF. The chain carries TRBV20-1 and TRBJ1-2; D gene ambiguous. From germline, CDR1 is DFQATT and CDR2 SNEGSKA (reference sequence). Trimming stripped 0 bases from V and 6 bases from J, with 14 bases between. The CDR3 covers 14 residues.

The V gene is TRBV6-5, the J gene TRBJ2-2, with 8 bases matching TRBD2. The CDR3 sequence is 16 residues long. V lost 3 bases and J lost 2; bases outside the gene matches: 5. Germline values: CDR1 MNHEY, CDR2 SVGAGI. CDR3 nucleotide sequence: TGTGCCAGCAGTTATCGGGGGGGATTTAACACCGGGGAGCTGTTTTTT. Amino acids: CASSYRGGFNTGELFF.